One sample yielded the 11 T cell receptor beta chains listed below, sequenced in a study of Ad26.COV2.S vaccination and SARS-CoV-2 variants. The protocol was immunoSEQ multiplex PCR, while the TCRdb copy is restricted to in-frame clones and leaves out a portion. Counted here are 360,000 or so clones, about 89% occurring once; the ten biggest clones make up under 2%. Treatment noted: roughly 19 received Ad26.COV2.S at low or high dose, single or two shots; a few received placebo; per-sample allocation not given. After the first vaccine or placebo injection, samples were drawn on day 63. The sample in question was peripheral blood, obtained in a trial of Ad26.COV2.S vaccine versus placebo. These receptors originate from a person between 18 and 65 years old who received the Ad26.COV2.S COVID-19 vaccine or a placebo.

This chain connects TRBV6-1 to TRBJ1-6, with D unresolved. The V gene's germline CDR1 is MNHNS and CDR2 SASEGT. Trimming pared 0 bases from V and 12 bases from J, leaving 15 bases between. CDR3 length: 15 amino acids. Here the CDR3 reads CASSEATEGVLPLHF. CDR3 in DNA: TGTGCCAGCAGTGAAGCGACGGAGGGCGTTTTACCCCTCCACTTT.

The CDR3 reads CASSLGRIRQESSYEQYF. CDR3 nucleotides: TGTGCCAGCAGCTTAGGGCGGATTCGACAGGAGAGCTCCTACGAGCAGTACTTC. V is TRBV7-9 and J is TRBJ2-7; D is possibly TRBD1 (6 bases). The CDR3 runs 18 residues. From germline, CDR1 is SEHNR and CDR2 FQNEAQ (reference sequence). With 1 base removed from V and 0 bases from J, the gap between germline ends came to 19 bases. The variable domain in full, completed from reference TRBV7-9 and TRBJ2-7, reads DTGVSQNPRHKITKRGQNVTFRCDPISEHNRLYWYRQTLGQGPEFLTYFQNEAQLEKSRLLSDRFSAERPKGSFSTLEIQRTEQGDSAMYLCASSLGRIRQESSYEQYFGPGTRLTVT.

The chain is built from TRBV10-3 and TRBJ2-3; 8 bases are a match to TRBD2. V shed 3 bases, J shed 4 bases, and the junction held 6 bases outside the gene matches. The CDR3 covers 15 residues. From germline, CDR1 is ENHRY and CDR2 SYGVKD. CDR3 in amino acids: CAISEPGLVADTQYF. In nucleotides, the CDR3 is TGTGCCATCAGTGAACCGGGACTAGTCGCAGATACGCAGTATTTT.

The rearrangement links TRBV4-1 to TRBJ2-1; 9 nucleotides match TRBD2. CDR1 and CDR2 (germline): MGHRA, YSYEKL. J gave up 6 bases and V 0 bases, and 3 bases lay outside the gene matches. The CDR3 length is 15 residues. In DNA, the CDR3 is TGCGCCAGCAGCCAAGAGAGCGGGAGGCGCAATGAGCAGTTCTTC. Its translation is CASSQESGRRNEQFF.

This chain connects TRBV5-1 to TRBJ2-2; TRBD1 matches at 8 bases. This CDR3 spans 16 amino acids. The V gene's germline CDR1 is SGHRS and CDR2 YFSETQ. After removal of 3 bases from V and 2 bases from J, the junction contained 6 bases not matched to a gene. The CDR3 nucleotides read TGCGCCAGCAGCTCACAGGGGGTAGGAAACACCGGGGAGCTGTTTTTT. It specifies CASSSQGVGNTGELFF.

In its sample, this clone was seen a few times. V and J are TRBV5-5 and TRBJ1-4; a weak D match, TRBD1 (5 bases). Per germline, CDR1 SGHKS and CDR2 YYEKEE (reference sequence). The CDR3 totals 13 residues. The V gene lost 3 bases and the J gene lost 7 bases, with 10 bases spanning the gap. This chain's CDR3 is CASSWGRTEKLFF. As DNA, the CDR3 is TGTGCCAGCAGCTGGGGACGGACTGAAAAACTGTTTTTT.

V usage is TRBV5-4 and J usage is TRBJ2-1, with 10 bases matching TRBD2. The V gene end was trimmed by 2 bases and the J gene end by 9 bases; junction bases not matched to a gene: 5. Germline CDR1 reads SGHNT; CDR2 reads YYREEE (reference sequence). The CDR3 is 14 amino acids. CDR3: CASSLPVAGGEQFF. The CDR3 bases are TGTGCCAGCAGCTTACCTGTAGCGGGAGGTGAGCAGTTCTTC.

The gene calls are TRBV30 and TRBJ2-4; TRBD2 aligns across 8 bases. The germline V gene has CDR1 GTSNPN and CDR2 SVGIG (reference sequence). V shed 2 bases and J 3 bases; nucleotides not matched to a gene: 24. This CDR3 is built from 21 residues. In DNA, the CDR3 is TGTGCCTGGAGTACTCCAAACGAGGCTAGCGGGCCAATAAGGGGCAAAAACATTCAGTACTTC. It is translated as CAWSTPNEASGPIRGKNIQYF.

The chain combines TRBV15 with TRBJ2-7, with 9 bases fitting TRBD1. Trimming removed 0 bases from V and 6 bases from J; junction bases left unmatched: 6. There are 15 residues in the CDR3. Per the germline V gene, CDR1 is LNHNV and CDR2 is YYDKDF (reference sequence). The CDR3 reads CATSRDWDRASEQYF. Here the CDR3 DNA reads TGTGCCACCAGCAGAGATTGGGACAGGGCCTCCGAGCAGTACTTC.

The genes are TRBV28 and TRBJ2-5; D perhaps matches TRBD2 (7 bases). Germline CDR1 MDHEN, CDR2 SYDVKM. The V end was cut by 8 bases, the J end by 4 bases, with 14 bases between. The CDR3 covers 13 residues. The CDR3 region is CASETGRGETQYF. The CDR3 region has the DNA TGTGCCAGCGAAACAGGGAGGGGAGAGACCCAGTACTTC.

V and J are TRBV5-6 and TRBJ1-2, with 7 bases that match TRBD1. Germline CDR1 reads SGHDT; CDR2 reads YYEEEE. Trimming took 1 base from V and 8 from J; bases not matched to a gene: 5. The CDR3 is 13 amino acids. As DNA, the CDR3 is TGTGCCAGCAGCTTGAGGGGGCCTGGAGGCTACACCTTC. Its protein product is CASSLRGPGGYTF.